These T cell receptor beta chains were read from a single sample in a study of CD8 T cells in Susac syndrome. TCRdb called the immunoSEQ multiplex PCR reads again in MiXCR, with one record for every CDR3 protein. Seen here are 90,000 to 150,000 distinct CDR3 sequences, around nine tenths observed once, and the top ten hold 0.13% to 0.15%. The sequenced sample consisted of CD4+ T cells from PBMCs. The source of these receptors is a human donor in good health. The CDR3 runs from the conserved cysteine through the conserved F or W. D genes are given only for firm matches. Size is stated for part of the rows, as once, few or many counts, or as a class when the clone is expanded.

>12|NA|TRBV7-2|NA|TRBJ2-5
TGTGCCAGCAGCTCCCCGGTTGGGGCCCAGTACTTC
CASSSPVGAQYF
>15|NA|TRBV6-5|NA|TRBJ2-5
TGTGCCAGCAGTTACTCACCGGGATACCAAGAGACCCAGTACTTC
CASSYSPGYQETQYF
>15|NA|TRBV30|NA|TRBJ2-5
TGTGCCTGGAGTCTCGGTTCGGGAACCCAAGAGACCCAGTACTTC
CAWSLGSGTQETQYF
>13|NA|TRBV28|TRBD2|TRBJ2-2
TGTGCCAGCCCCGGGGGGGTAGGCGGGGAGCTGTTTTTT
CASPGGVGGELFF
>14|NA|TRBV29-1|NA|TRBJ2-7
TGCAGCGTGCCTCGGGGGTTGAGCTCCTACGAGCAGTACTTC
CSVPRGLSSYEQYF
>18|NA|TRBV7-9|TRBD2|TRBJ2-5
TGTGCCAGCAGCTTAGTAACTCGACTAGCGGGGGGGCAAGAGACCCAGTACTTC
CASSLVTRLAGGQETQYF
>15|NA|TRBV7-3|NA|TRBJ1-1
TGTGCCAGCAGCTTAGAACGACGGAAAGGGACTGAAGCTTTCTTT
CASSLERRKGTEAFF
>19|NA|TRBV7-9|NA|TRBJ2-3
TGTGCCAGCAGCTTAAACCGGGCGGGGCCTCGTCTTATTACAGATACGCAGTATTTT
CASSLNRAGPRLITDTQYF
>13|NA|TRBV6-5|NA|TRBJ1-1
TGTGCCACCATAGTTGGGGGCGGCACTGAAGCTTTCTTT
CATIVGGGTEAFF
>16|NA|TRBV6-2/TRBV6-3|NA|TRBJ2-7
TGTGCCAGCAGTTACTCGGGGTTCGGGGCAGCCGACGAGCAGTACTTC
CASSYSGFGAADEQYF
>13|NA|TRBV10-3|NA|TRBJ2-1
TGTGCCACCGGAGTGAGCTCCTACAATGAGCAGTTCTTC
CATGVSSYNEQFF
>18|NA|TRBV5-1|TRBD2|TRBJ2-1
TGCGCCAGCAGCTCCGGGATTCTAGCGGGAGGGCCCGACAATGAGCAGTTCTTC
CASSSGILAGGPDNEQFF
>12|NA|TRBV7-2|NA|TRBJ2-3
TGTGCCAGCAGCCCCCGGGCAGATACGCAGTATTTT
CASSPRADTQYF
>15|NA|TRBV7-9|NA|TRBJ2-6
TGTGCCAGCAGCTTCTCCAGGGCTGGGGCCAACGTCCTGACTTTC
CASSFSRAGANVLTF
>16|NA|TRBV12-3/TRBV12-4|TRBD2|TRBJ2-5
TGTGCCAGCAGTTTCGGGTCGCGGGGGGGCCGGGAGACCCAGTACTTC
CASSFGSRGGRETQYF
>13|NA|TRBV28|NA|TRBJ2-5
TGTGCCAGCAGAACAGGGTTCGGAAGGGCCCAGTACTTC
CASRTGFGRAQYF
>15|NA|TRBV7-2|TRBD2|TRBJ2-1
TGTGCCAGCAGCTTCCTAGCGGGAGCGAACAATGAGCAGTTCTTC
CASSFLAGANNEQFF
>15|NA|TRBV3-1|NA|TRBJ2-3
TGTGCCAGCAGCCGCCTCCGCTCGATCGCGGATACGCAGTATTTT
CASSRLRSIADTQYF
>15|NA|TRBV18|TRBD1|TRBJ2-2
TGTGCCAGCTCACGGGACAGGGCGAACACCGGGGAGCTGTTTTTT
CASSRDRANTGELFF
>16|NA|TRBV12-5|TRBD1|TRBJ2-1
TGTGCTAGTGGTTTGGTACCGGGACAGGCGAACAATGAGCAGTTCTTC
CASGLVPGQANNEQFF
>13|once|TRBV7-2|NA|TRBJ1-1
TGTGCCAGCAGCCAACGGCGGAACACTGAAGCTTTCTTT
CASSQRRNTEAFF
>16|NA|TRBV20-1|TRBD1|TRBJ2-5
TGCAGTGCGCTCCCTCCGGGACAGGGGGCTCGAGAGACCCAGTACTTC
CSALPPGQGARETQYF
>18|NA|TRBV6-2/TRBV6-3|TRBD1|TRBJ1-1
TGTGCCAGCAGTTACCCCCTCGGGACAGGGAAGGAGCGGACTGAAGTTTTCTTT
CASSYPLGTGKERTEVFF
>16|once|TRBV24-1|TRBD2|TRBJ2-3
TGTGCCACCAGTGACGTGACTAGCGGAGGCACAGATACGCAGTATTTT
CATSDVTSGGTDTQYF
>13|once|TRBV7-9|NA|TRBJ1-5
TGTGCCAGCAGCTTAGGGGGACTCCAGCCCCAGCATTTT
CASSLGGLQPQHF